This record concerns one TCR beta chain sequence. The V gene lost 4 bases and the J gene lost 10 bases, with 9 bases spanning the gap. The CDR3 has 11 amino acids. Germline CDR1 and CDR2: KGHDR and SFDVKD. The source of the sample is a study of blood T cell repertoires in COVID-19. Study-level background: Sites across the United States, Italy and Spain contributed samples from acute and convalescent COVID-19. From T cells, B-cell-depleted T cells, or PBMCs came the material, which was cDNA or gDNA.

In the study's own analysis: Nucleated cell number was recorded as an estimate derived from reference gene primer amplification. Some clones are missing from TCRdb's copy, which holds only in-frame ones; the method was immunoSEQ multiplex PCR. The V and J calls and clone size are taken from that table; D and trimming were inferred from the DNA. The sample has around 200,000 clones, 70% to 90% seen once. This sequence originates from a man at least 80 years old with acute or convalescent COVID-19. The material sequenced was peripheral blood. The rearrangement uses TRBV24-1 and TRBJ2-5; possibly TRBD2 for D (5 bases). CDR3 residues: CATSDLGVQYF. Written as DNA, the CDR3 is TGTGCCACCAGTGACCTCGGGGTCCAGTACTTC.